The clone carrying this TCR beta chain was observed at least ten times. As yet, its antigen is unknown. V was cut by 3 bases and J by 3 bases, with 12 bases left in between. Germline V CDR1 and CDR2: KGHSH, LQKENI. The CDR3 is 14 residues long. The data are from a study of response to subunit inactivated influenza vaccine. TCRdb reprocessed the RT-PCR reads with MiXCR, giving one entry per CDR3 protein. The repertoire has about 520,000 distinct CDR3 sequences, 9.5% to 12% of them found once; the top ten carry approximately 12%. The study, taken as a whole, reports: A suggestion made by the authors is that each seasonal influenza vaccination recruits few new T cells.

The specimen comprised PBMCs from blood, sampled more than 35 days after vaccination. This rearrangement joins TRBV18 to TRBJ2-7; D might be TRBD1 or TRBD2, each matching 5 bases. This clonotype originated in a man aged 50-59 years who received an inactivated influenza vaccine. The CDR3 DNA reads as TGTGCCAGCTCACCCCCGGGACCAAACTACGAGCAGTACTTC. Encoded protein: CASSPPGPNYEQYF. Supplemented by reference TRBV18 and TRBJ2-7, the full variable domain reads NAGVMQNPRHLVRRRGQEARLRCSPMKGHSHVYWYRQLPEEGLKFMVYLQKENIIDESGMPKERFSAEFPKEGPSILRIQQVVRGDSAAYFCASSPPGPNYEQYFGPGTRLTVT.